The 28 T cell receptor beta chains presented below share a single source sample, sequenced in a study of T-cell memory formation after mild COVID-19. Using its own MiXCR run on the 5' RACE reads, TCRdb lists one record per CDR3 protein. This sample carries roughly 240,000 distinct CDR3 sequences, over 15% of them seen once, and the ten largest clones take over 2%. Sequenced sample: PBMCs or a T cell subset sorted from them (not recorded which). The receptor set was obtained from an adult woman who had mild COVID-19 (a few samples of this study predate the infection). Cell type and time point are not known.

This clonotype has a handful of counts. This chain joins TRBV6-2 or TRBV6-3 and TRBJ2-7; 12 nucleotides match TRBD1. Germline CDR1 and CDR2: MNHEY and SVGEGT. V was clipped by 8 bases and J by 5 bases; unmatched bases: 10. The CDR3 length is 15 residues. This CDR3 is CASDRGQGARNEQYF. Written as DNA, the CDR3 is TGTGCCAGCGACCGGGGACAGGGGGCGCGGAACGAGCAGTACTTC.

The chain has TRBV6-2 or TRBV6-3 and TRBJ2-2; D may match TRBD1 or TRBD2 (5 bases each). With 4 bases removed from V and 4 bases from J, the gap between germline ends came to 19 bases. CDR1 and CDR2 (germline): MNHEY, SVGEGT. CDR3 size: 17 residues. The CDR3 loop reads CASSSSGTEGSTGELFF. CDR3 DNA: TGTGCCAGCAGTTCTTCCGGGACCGAAGGATCCACCGGGGAGCTGTTTTTT.

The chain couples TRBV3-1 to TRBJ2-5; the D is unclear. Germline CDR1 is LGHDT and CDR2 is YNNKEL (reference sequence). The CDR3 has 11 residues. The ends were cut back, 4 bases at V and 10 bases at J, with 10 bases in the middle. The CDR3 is CASSLSWGQYF. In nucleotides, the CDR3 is TGTGCCAGCAGCCTCTCATGGGGCCAGTACTTC.

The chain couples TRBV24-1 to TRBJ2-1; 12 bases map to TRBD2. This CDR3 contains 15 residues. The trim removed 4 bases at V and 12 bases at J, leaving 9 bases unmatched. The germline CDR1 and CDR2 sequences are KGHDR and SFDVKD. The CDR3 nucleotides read TGTGCCACCAGTGACACCGGACTAGCGGGAAACCCGCAGTTCTTC. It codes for CATSDTGLAGNPQFF.

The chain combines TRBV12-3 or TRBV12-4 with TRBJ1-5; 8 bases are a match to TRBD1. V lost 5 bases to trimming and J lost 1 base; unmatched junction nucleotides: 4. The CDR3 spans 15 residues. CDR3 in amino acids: CASSRTGQSNQPQHF. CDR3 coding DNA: TGTGCCAGCAGTAGGACAGGGCAGAGCAATCAGCCCCAGCATTTT.

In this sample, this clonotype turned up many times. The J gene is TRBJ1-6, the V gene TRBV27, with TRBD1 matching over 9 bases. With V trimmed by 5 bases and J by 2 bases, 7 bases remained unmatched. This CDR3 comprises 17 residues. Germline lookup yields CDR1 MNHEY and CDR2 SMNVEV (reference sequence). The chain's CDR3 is CASSPGQGFAYNSPLHF. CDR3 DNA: TGTGCCAGCAGTCCGGGACAGGGTTTTGCCTATAATTCACCCCTCCACTTT.

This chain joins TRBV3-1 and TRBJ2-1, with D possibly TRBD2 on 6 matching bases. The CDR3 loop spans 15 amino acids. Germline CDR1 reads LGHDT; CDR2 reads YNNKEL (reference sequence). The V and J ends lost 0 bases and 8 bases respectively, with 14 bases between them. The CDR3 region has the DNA TGTGCCAGCAGCCAAGATGAGGCGGGAAGGGATGAGCAGTTCTTC. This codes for CASSQDEAGRDEQFF.

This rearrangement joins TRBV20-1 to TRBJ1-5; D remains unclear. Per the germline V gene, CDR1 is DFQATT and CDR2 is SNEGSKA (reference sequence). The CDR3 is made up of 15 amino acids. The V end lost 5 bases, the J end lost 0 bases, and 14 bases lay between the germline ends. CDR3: CSAPFLGHSNQPQHF. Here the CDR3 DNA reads TGCAGTGCTCCATTCTTAGGGCATAGCAATCAGCCCCAGCATTTT.

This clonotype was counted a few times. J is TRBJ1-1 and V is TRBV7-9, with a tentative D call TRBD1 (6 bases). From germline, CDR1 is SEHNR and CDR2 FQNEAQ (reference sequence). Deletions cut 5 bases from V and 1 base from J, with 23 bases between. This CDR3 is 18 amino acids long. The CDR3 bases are TGTGCCAGCAGCCACACTAGGCTGCTCTCAGGGGCGAACACTGAAGCTTTCTTT. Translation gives CASSHTRLLSGANTEAFF.

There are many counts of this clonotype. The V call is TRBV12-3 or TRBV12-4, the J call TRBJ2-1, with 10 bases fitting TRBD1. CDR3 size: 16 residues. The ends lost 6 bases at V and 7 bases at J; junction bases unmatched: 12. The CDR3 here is CASRLGGTGARNEQFF. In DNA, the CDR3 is TGTGCCAGCAGGCTCGGTGGGACAGGGGCGAGGAATGAGCAGTTCTTC.

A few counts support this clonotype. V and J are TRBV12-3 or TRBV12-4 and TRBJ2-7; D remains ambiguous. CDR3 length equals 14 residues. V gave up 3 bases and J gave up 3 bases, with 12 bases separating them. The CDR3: CASSLDVGGYEQYF. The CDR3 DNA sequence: TGTGCCAGCAGTTTGGACGTAGGTGGCTACGAGCAGTACTTC.

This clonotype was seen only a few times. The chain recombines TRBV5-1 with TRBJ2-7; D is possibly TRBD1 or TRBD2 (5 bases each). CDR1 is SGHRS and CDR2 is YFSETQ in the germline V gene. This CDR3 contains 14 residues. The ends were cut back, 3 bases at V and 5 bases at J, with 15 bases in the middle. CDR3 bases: TGCGCCAGCAGCTCTGGGACGCCGAACAACGAGCAGTACTTC. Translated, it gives CASSSGTPNNEQYF.

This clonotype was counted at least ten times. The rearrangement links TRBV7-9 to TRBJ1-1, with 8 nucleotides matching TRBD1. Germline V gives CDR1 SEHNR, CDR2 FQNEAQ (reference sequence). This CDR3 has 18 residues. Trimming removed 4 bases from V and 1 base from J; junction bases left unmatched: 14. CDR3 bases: TGTGCCAGCAGCTCCTTCAGGGCAGGGGGCGAGAGGAACACTGAAGCTTTCTTT. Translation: CASSSFRAGGERNTEAFF.

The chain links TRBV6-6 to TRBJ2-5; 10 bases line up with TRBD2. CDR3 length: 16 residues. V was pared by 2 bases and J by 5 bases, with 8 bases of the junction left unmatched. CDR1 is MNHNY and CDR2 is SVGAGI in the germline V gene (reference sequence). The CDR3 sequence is CASSYGLAGERETQYF. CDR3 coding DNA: TGTGCCAGCAGTTACGGTCTAGCGGGAGAGAGGGAGACCCAGTACTTC.

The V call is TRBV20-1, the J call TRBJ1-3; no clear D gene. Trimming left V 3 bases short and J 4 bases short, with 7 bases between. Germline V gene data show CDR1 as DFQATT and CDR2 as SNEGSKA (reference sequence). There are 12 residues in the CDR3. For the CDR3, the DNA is TGCAGTGCTAGTACACAGGGAAACACCATATATTTT. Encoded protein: CSASTQGNTIYF.

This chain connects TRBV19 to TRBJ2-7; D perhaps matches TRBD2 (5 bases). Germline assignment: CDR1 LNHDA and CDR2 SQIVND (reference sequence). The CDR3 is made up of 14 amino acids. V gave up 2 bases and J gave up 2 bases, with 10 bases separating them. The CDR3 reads CASSIYLGAYEQYF. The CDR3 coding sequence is TGTGCCAGTAGTATATATCTCGGGGCCTACGAGCAGTACTTC.

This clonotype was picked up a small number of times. The CDR3 nucleotides are TGCGCCAGCAGCTCTGTGGGGACAGATGAAAAACTGTTTTTT. Amino acids: CASSSVGTDEKLFF. The V call is TRBV5-1, the J call TRBJ1-4, with 7 bases identical to TRBD1. The germline gives CDR1 SGHRS, CDR2 YFSETQ. Trimming cost V 3 bases and J 6 bases; bases outside gene matches: 5. The CDR3 length is 14 residues.

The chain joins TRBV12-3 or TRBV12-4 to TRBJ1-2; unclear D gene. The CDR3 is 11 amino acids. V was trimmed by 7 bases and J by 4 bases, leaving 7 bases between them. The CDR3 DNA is TGTGCCAGCACCACGGCCTATGGCTACACCTTC. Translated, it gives CASTTAYGYTF.

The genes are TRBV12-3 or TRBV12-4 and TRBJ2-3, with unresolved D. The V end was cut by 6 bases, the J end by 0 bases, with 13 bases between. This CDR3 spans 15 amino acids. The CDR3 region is CASSYAGPSTDTQYF. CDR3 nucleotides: TGTGCCAGCAGCTATGCTGGCCCCAGCACAGATACGCAGTATTTT.

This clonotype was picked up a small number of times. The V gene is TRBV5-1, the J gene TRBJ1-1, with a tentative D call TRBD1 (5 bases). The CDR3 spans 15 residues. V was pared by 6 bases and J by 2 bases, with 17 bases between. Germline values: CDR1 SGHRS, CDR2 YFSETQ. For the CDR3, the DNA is TGCGCCAGCAAAAATGGGGGAGGCGCCAACACTGAAGCTTTCTTT. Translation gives CASKNGGGANTEAFF.

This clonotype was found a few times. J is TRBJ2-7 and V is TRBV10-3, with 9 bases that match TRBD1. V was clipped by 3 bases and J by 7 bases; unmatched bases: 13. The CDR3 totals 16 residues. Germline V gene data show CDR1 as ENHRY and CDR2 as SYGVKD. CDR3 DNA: TGTGCCATCAGTGATGCTGCGACAGGGGGTCTGGGGGAGCAGTACTTC. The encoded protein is CAISDAATGGLGEQYF.

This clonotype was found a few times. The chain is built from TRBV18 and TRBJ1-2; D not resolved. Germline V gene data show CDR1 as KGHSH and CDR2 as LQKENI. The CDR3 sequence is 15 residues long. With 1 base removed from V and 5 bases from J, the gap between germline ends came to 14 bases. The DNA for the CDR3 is TGTGCCAGCTCACCACGAGCAACAGATTTATATGGCTACACCTTC. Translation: CASSPRATDLYGYTF.

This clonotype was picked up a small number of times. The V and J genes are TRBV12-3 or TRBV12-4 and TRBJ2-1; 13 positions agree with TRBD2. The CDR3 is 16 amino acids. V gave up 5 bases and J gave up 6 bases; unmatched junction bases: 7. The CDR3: CASSLRTSGSLNEQFF. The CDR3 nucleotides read TGTGCCAGCAGTCTCCGGACTAGCGGGAGCCTCAATGAGCAGTTCTTC.

The CDR3 DNA is TGTGCCAGCAGCTTAGAACCAGGGGGCTTTCAGCCCCAGCATTTT. Its protein is CASSLEPGGFQPQHF. The chain is built from TRBV11-2 and TRBJ1-5, with 8 bases aligning to TRBD1. The CDR3 runs to 15 residues. J gave up 6 bases and V 0 bases, and 4 bases lay outside the gene matches. CDR1 SGHAT and CDR2 FQNNGV come from the germline V gene.

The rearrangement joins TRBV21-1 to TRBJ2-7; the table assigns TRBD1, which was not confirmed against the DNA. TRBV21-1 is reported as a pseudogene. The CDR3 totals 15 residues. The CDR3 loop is CASSKEGTTTYEQYF. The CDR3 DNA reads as TGTGCCAGCAGCAAAGAGGGGACAACGACCTACGAGCAGTACTTC.

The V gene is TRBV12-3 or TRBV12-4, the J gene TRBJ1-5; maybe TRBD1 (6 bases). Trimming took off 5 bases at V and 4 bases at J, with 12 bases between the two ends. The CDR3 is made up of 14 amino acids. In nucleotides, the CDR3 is TGTGCCAGCAGTGCAACAGGGCCGAATCAGCCCCAGCATTTT. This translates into CASSATGPNQPQHF.

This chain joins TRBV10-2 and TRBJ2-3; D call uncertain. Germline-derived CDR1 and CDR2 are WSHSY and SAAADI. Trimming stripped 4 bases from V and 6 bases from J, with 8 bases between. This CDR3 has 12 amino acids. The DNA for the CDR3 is TGCGCCAGCAGTGGGGTTGGCGATACGCAGTATTTT. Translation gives CASSGVGDTQYF.

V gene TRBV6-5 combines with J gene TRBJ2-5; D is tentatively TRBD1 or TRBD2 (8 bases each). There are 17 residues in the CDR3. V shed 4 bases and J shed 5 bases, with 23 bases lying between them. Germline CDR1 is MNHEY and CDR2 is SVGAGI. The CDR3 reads CASSSPRGLAGRETQYF. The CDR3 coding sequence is TGTGCCAGCAGTTCACCCAGGGGGCTAGCGGGTAGGGAGACCCAGTACTTC.